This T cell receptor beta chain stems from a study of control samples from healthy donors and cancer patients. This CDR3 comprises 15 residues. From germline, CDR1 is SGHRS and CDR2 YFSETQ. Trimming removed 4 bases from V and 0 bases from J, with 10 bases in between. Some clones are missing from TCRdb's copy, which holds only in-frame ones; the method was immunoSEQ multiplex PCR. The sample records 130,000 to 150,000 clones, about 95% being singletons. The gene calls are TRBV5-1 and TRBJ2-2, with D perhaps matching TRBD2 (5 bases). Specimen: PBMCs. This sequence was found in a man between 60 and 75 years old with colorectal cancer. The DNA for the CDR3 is TGCGCCAGCAGCGCGTCCGGGACGAACACCGGGGAGCTGTTTTTT. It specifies CASSASGTNTGELFF.